These 10 T cell receptor beta chains were all obtained from the same sample, sequenced in a study of T cell responses to AZD1222 COVID-19 vaccine. Sequencing used immunoSEQ multiplex PCR; TCRdb keeps in-frame clones, though not all of them. The sample shows some 200,000 clones, approximately 93% of them seen only once. The input for sequencing was peripheral blood, taken 28 days after the second AZD1222 dose. The receptors originated from an adult who received the AZD1222 COVID-19 vaccine.

Written as DNA, the CDR3 is TGTGCCATCAGTGAGACAGGGGGTACGAACACTGAAGCTTTCTTT. Translated: CAISETGGTNTEAFF. The rearrangement uses TRBV10-3 and TRBJ1-1; 8 positions agree with TRBD1. The J segment lost 1 base and the V segment lost 2 bases, leaving 3 bases of the junction unmatched. Per the germline V gene, CDR1 is ENHRY and CDR2 is SYGVKD. The CDR3 extends over 15 amino acids.

The rearrangement uses TRBV2 and TRBJ1-5; D is uncertain. Germline V gene data show CDR1 as SNHLY and CDR2 as FYNNEI. The CDR3 covers 14 residues. The V end was cut by 5 bases, the J end by 4 bases, with 12 bases between. Written as DNA, the CDR3 is TGTGCCAGCAGTACAAGAGGGTCGAATCAGCCCCAGCATTTT. Residues: CASSTRGSNQPQHF.

This clone appeared a single time. V gene TRBV2 combines with J gene TRBJ2-2; D is perhaps TRBD1 (5 bases). Germline V gene sequence: CDR1 SNHLY, CDR2 FYNNEI. The CDR3 consists of 14 residues. Trimming removed 6 bases from V and 1 base from J, with 9 bases in between. The CDR3 nucleotides read TGTGCCAGCAGATGGACACAGAACACCGGGGAGCTGTTTTTT. It yields the protein CASRWTQNTGELFF.

V and J are TRBV29-1 and TRBJ1-1; the match to TRBD1 covers 10 bases. Germline trimming cut 7 bases from V and 4 bases from J; bases unmatched to any gene: 6. The CDR3 is 13 residues long. Per germline, CDR1 SQVTM and CDR2 ANQGSEA. CDR3 residues: CSGGDRGGTEAFF. The CDR3 coding sequence is TGCAGCGGTGGGGACAGGGGTGGCACTGAAGCTTTCTTT.

The chain uses TRBV28 and TRBJ2-5; 7 nucleotides line up with TRBD2. The V segment lost 4 bases and the J segment 1 base; nucleotides outside the gene matches: 9. CDR1 and CDR2 (germline): MDHEN, SYDVKM. The CDR3 extends over 16 amino acids. CDR3 nucleotides: TGTGCCAGCAGTTATTGGGGTTCGGGGGGCCAAGAGACCCAGTACTTC. Translating gives CASSYWGSGGQETQYF.

The rearrangement joins TRBV30 to TRBJ2-1; D gene unclear. Trimming pared 3 bases from V and 0 bases from J, leaving 12 bases between. Germline lookup yields CDR1 GTSNPN and CDR2 SVGIG (reference sequence). The CDR3 is 15 residues long. In nucleotides, the CDR3 is TGTGCCTGGAGGTTTGGCCGGAGCTCCTACAATGAGCAGTTCTTC. Its translation: CAWRFGRSSYNEQFF.

The J gene is TRBJ2-1, the V gene TRBV7-7; no definite D call. V lost 1 base and J 1 base, leaving 11 bases between the germline ends. The CDR3 spans 16 residues. Germline V CDR1 and CDR2: SSHAT, FNYEAQ (reference sequence). The CDR3 bases are TGTGCCAGCAGCTTAGTCGAATCCCGGTCCTACAATGAGCAGTTCTTC. Its translation: CASSLVESRSYNEQFF.

The chain employs TRBV7-9 and TRBJ2-3, with 11 bases fitting TRBD2. The V and J ends lost 5 bases and 6 bases, in that order; junction bases with no gene match: 10. Germline V gene data show CDR1 as SEHNR and CDR2 as FQNEAQ (reference sequence). The CDR3 sequence is 16 residues long. The CDR3 coding sequence is TGTGCCAGCAGCCGGTCAGGGACTAGCGGTGTGGATACGCAGTATTTT. Translating it yields CASSRSGTSGVDTQYF.

The V call is TRBV5-1, the J call TRBJ2-1; D is ambiguous. Trimming removed 0 bases at V and 5 bases at J, with 15 bases between. Per germline, CDR1 SGHRS and CDR2 YFSETQ. The CDR3 contains 16 residues. CDR3 amino acids: CASSLVPGRVDNEQFF. As DNA, the CDR3 is TGCGCCAGCAGCTTGGTACCAGGAAGGGTAGACAATGAGCAGTTCTTC.

A few counts support this clone. The chain is built from TRBV9 and TRBJ2-2; D perhaps matches TRBD2 (6 bases). Trimming removed 4 bases from V and 4 bases from J, with 17 bases in between. The CDR3 covers 16 residues. Germline lookup yields CDR1 SGDLS and CDR2 YYNGEE. The CDR3 bases are TGTGCCAGCAGCACCTCCTTCTCGCGGGGCACCGGGGAGCTGTTTTTT. As protein: CASSTSFSRGTGELFF.